This TCR beta chain comes out of a study of T cells in Graves' hyperthyroidism and ophthalmopathy. Amplified TCR beta CDR3 regions came from RNA transcripts. The HTBI primer set served for first-round RT-PCR of the TCR CDR3. MiXCR, applied by TCRdb to the multiplex PCR reads, yields one record per CDR3 protein. Seen here are hundreds of thousands of distinct CDR3 sequences, 14% observed once, and the top ten hold 9.5% to 13%. The CDR3 loop spans 12 amino acids. Germline V gives CDR1 DFQATT, CDR2 SNEGSKA (reference sequence). J gave up 15 bases and V 1 base, and 5 bases lay outside the gene matches. V and J are TRBV20-1 and TRBJ2-1; TRBD2 matches at 11 bases. The sample taken for sequencing was blood. This sequence originates from a young woman with Graves' hyperthyroidism. DNA for the CDR3: TGCAGTGCTAGAGCTAGCGGGGGGATCCCGTTCTTC. Amino acids: CSARASGGIPFF.